This is a list of T cell receptor beta chains from one sample in a study of blood T cell repertoires in COVID-19. Sequencing was performed with immunoSEQ multiplex PCR; in TCRdb, only in-frame clones are kept and a portion is missing. The sample yields more than 150,000 clones, roughly 82% seen once. Input material: peripheral blood. The receptors stem from a woman in her 50s with acute or convalescent COVID-19. The conserved cysteine and the conserved F or W are not part of the CDR3 here. Fields, in order: V gene, J gene, CDR3 protein.

>TRBV12-3/TRBV12-4|TRBJ2-2
ASSNRNTGELF
>TRBV6-6|TRBJ2-7
ASSSSGSISYEQY
>TRBV5-6|TRBJ2-3
ASSLGGGVDTQY
>TRBV23-1|TRBJ2-5
ASYTGRKRAQY
>TRBV7-5|TRBJ1-1
ARSLVLLPRGLTEAF
>TRBV4-3|TRBJ2-2
ASSQDRGGLNTGELF
>TRBV5-1|TRBJ2-7
ASSLESGGPYEQY
>TRBV28|TRBJ1-1
ASSEYRGRRTEAF
>TRBV5-1|TRBJ1-4
ASKQGSNEKLF
>TRBV4-3|TRBJ1-1
ASSLRSDMNTEAF